Listed below are T cell receptor beta chains from one sample, sequenced in a study of shared clonotypes between healthy human individuals. Sequencing used immunoSEQ multiplex PCR; TCRdb keeps in-frame clones, though not all of them. The top ten hold approximately 1.2% of the sample, which has 1.4 million to 1.5 million clones, roughly 96% seen once. Sequencing used naive CD4+ T cells sorted from blood. These receptors were collected from a man aged 30 to 39 in good health. Each CDR3 is given with its conserved first and last residue. The D gene is left open where the match is weak. Expanded clones get a size class; other rows say once, few or many, or leave the size out.

V gene: TRBV15; clone size: .; D gene: .; J gene: TRBJ2-2; CDR3 protein: CATQGGAGELFF; CDR3 DNA: TGTGCCACCCAAGGAGGGGCCGGGGAGCTGTTTTTT
V gene: TRBV10-3; clone size: .; D gene: TRBD2; J gene: TRBJ2-5; CDR3 protein: CAIKSGRAESLETQYF; CDR3 DNA: TGTGCCATCAAGAGCGGGAGGGCCGAATCGTTAGAGACCCAGTACTTC
V gene: TRBV7-8; clone size: once; D gene: TRBD2; J gene: TRBJ2-1; CDR3 protein: CASSSYKRENSNEQFF; CDR3 DNA: TGTGCCAGCAGCTCCTACAAGCGGGAGAACTCGAATGAGCAGTTCTTC
V gene: TRBV5-4; clone size: .; D gene: TRBD2; J gene: TRBJ2-3; CDR3 protein: CASRGGLYNADTQYF; CDR3 DNA: TGTGCCAGCCGGGGGGGCCTGTATAACGCAGATACGCAGTATTTT
V gene: TRBV5-1; clone size: once; D gene: TRBD1; J gene: TRBJ1-2; CDR3 protein: CASSLETGDGYTF; CDR3 DNA: TGCGCCAGCAGCTTGGAAACAGGGGATGGCTACACCTTC
V gene: TRBV6-1; clone size: .; D gene: .; J gene: TRBJ2-1; CDR3 protein: CASRVREGGTGEQFF; CDR3 DNA: TGTGCCAGCCGGGTGAGGGAGGGGGGGACCGGTGAGCAGTTCTTC
V gene: TRBV7-9; clone size: .; D gene: .; J gene: TRBJ2-3; CDR3 protein: CASSLTSLGTDTQYF; CDR3 DNA: TGTGCCAGCAGCTTAACATCACTGGGCACAGATACGCAGTATTTT
V gene: TRBV2; clone size: .; D gene: TRBD1; J gene: TRBJ2-2; CDR3 protein: CASTMDRGSGELFF; CDR3 DNA: TGTGCCAGCACAATGGACAGGGGGTCCGGGGAGCTGTTTTTT
V gene: TRBV10-3; clone size: .; D gene: .; J gene: TRBJ2-7; CDR3 protein: CAISDSRRLSYEQYF; CDR3 DNA: TGTGCCATCAGTGATAGCAGGCGACTGTCTTACGAGCAGTACTTC
V gene: TRBV30; clone size: .; D gene: TRBD2; J gene: TRBJ2-7; CDR3 protein: CAWSVTSGSSYEQYF; CDR3 DNA: TGTGCCTGGAGTGTGACTAGCGGGTCCTCCTACGAGCAGTACTTC
V gene: TRBV19; clone size: .; D gene: TRBD2; J gene: TRBJ2-7; CDR3 protein: CASSRTSGSPYEQYF; CDR3 DNA: TGTGCCAGCTCAAGGACTAGCGGGAGTCCCTACGAGCAGTACTTC
V gene: TRBV6-5; clone size: .; D gene: TRBD1; J gene: TRBJ2-3; CDR3 protein: CASRRTGVLADTQYF; CDR3 DNA: TGTGCCAGCAGGCGCACAGGGGTGCTTGCAGATACGCAGTATTTT
V gene: TRBV9; clone size: .; D gene: .; J gene: TRBJ2-5; CDR3 protein: CASSVESGTQYF; CDR3 DNA: TGTGCCAGCAGCGTAGAATCGGGGACCCAGTACTTC
V gene: TRBV28; clone size: .; D gene: TRBD2; J gene: TRBJ2-1; CDR3 protein: CATRTGTSGSYEQFF; CDR3 DNA: TGTGCCACTCGAACCGGGACTAGCGGGAGCTATGAGCAGTTCTTC
V gene: TRBV7-7; clone size: .; D gene: TRBD1; J gene: TRBJ2-3; CDR3 protein: CASSPTGTSTDTQYF; CDR3 DNA: TGTGCTAGCAGCCCGACAGGGACGAGCACAGATACGCAGTATTTT
V gene: TRBV7-3; clone size: .; D gene: .; J gene: TRBJ2-2; CDR3 protein: CASSFSPLWQGNTGELFF; CDR3 DNA: TGTGCCAGCAGCTTTTCCCCACTATGGCAGGGGAACACCGGGGAGCTGTTTTTT
V gene: TRBV5-1; clone size: .; D gene: TRBD2; J gene: TRBJ2-3; CDR3 protein: CASSSSGTNTDTQYF; CDR3 DNA: TGCGCCAGCAGCTCATCCGGGACTAACACAGATACGCAGTATTTT
V gene: TRBV9; clone size: .; D gene: TRBD1; J gene: TRBJ2-5; CDR3 protein: CASSVRDRGQETQYF; CDR3 DNA: TGTGCCAGCAGCGTCCGGGACAGGGGTCAAGAGACCCAGTACTTC
V gene: TRBV18; clone size: .; D gene: .; J gene: TRBJ2-2; CDR3 protein: CASSPFKGNTGELFF; CDR3 DNA: TGTGCCAGCTCACCTTTTAAGGGGAACACCGGGGAGCTGTTTTTT
V gene: TRBV27; clone size: .; D gene: TRBD1; J gene: TRBJ2-1; CDR3 protein: CASTRDRINEQFF; CDR3 DNA: TGTGCCAGCACCCGGGACAGGATCAATGAGCAGTTCTTC
V gene: TRBV18; clone size: .; D gene: .; J gene: TRBJ2-7; CDR3 protein: CASSLDSYEQYF; CDR3 DNA: TGTGCCAGCTCACTGGACTCCTACGAGCAGTACTTC
V gene: TRBV9; clone size: .; D gene: TRBD2; J gene: TRBJ2-4; CDR3 protein: CASSVGVSGKNIQYF; CDR3 DNA: TGTGCCAGCAGCGTAGGGGTTAGCGGGAAAAACATTCAGTACTTC
V gene: TRBV6-1; clone size: .; D gene: TRBD2; J gene: TRBJ2-7; CDR3 protein: CASSEGTRSSYEQYF; CDR3 DNA: TGTGCCAGCAGTGAGGGGACTAGATCTTCCTACGAGCAGTACTTC
V gene: TRBV29-1; clone size: .; D gene: .; J gene: TRBJ2-1; CDR3 protein: CSVTNNRTEGSSYNEQFF; CDR3 DNA: TGCAGCGTAACAAACAACCGCACCGAGGGGAGTTCGTACAATGAGCAGTTCTTC
V gene: TRBV28; clone size: .; D gene: .; J gene: TRBJ2-7; CDR3 protein: CASSLSGTSYEQYF; CDR3 DNA: TGTGCCAGCAGTTTATCCGGGACCTCCTACGAGCAGTACTTC
V gene: TRBV7-8; clone size: .; D gene: .; J gene: TRBJ2-6; CDR3 protein: CASSFRGTGANVLTF; CDR3 DNA: TGTGCCAGCAGCTTTCGGGGCACTGGGGCCAACGTCCTGACTTTC
V gene: TRBV29-1; clone size: .; D gene: .; J gene: TRBJ2-1; CDR3 protein: CSVERDSYNEQFF; CDR3 DNA: TGCAGCGTTGAGCGGGACTCCTACAATGAGCAGTTCTTC
V gene: TRBV5-4; clone size: .; D gene: .; J gene: TRBJ1-1; CDR3 protein: CASSFTGMNTEAFF; CDR3 DNA: TGTGCCAGCAGCTTCACAGGGATGAACACTGAAGCTTTCTTT
V gene: TRBV9; clone size: .; D gene: TRBD1; J gene: TRBJ2-3; CDR3 protein: CASSPGQGQTGHTQYF; CDR3 DNA: TGTGCCAGCAGCCCAGGACAGGGACAAACGGGACATACGCAGTATTTT
V gene: TRBV19; clone size: .; D gene: TRBD2; J gene: TRBJ2-5; CDR3 protein: CAGTGGEAETQYF; CDR3 DNA: TGTGCCGGGACGGGGGGGGAAGCAGAGACCCAGTACTTC
V gene: TRBV7-9; clone size: .; D gene: .; J gene: TRBJ1-5; CDR3 protein: CASSLQGLEPQHF; CDR3 DNA: TGTGCCAGCAGCTTACAGGGTTTGGAGCCCCAGCATTTT
V gene: TRBV7-3; clone size: .; D gene: .; J gene: TRBJ2-2; CDR3 protein: CASSLTGGETGELFF; CDR3 DNA: TGTGCCAGCAGCTTAACTGGCGGAGAGACCGGGGAGCTGTTTTTT
V gene: TRBV21-1; clone size: .; D gene: .; J gene: TRBJ2-1; CDR3 protein: CASSKAAETSYNEQFF; CDR3 DNA: TGTGCCAGCAGCAAGGCCGCGGAGACGTCTTACAATGAGCAGTTCTTC
V gene: TRBV18; clone size: .; D gene: TRBD1; J gene: TRBJ2-5; CDR3 protein: CASSPGLRPGQGIQETQYF; CDR3 DNA: TGTGCCAGCTCACCGGGACTCCGGCCGGGACAGGGGATACAAGAGACCCAGTACTTC
V gene: TRBV5-1; clone size: .; D gene: .; J gene: TRBJ2-2; CDR3 protein: CASSLAVTGELFF; CDR3 DNA: TGCGCCAGCAGCTTGGCGGTCACCGGGGAGCTGTTTTTT
V gene: TRBV5-4; clone size: once; D gene: .; J gene: TRBJ2-6; CDR3 protein: CASSPQISGANVLTF; CDR3 DNA: TGTGCCAGCAGCCCTCAGATCTCTGGGGCCAACGTCCTGACTTTC
V gene: TRBV10-3; clone size: .; D gene: TRBD1; J gene: TRBJ2-5; CDR3 protein: CAISSFRDSQETQYF; CDR3 DNA: TGTGCCATCAGTAGTTTCCGGGACAGCCAAGAGACCCAGTACTTC
V gene: TRBV7-2; clone size: .; D gene: .; J gene: TRBJ2-3; CDR3 protein: CASSQGFSTDTQYF; CDR3 DNA: TGTGCCAGCAGCCAGGGCTTTAGCACAGATACGCAGTATTTT
V gene: TRBV28; clone size: .; D gene: .; J gene: TRBJ2-7; CDR3 protein: CASSLWQQVAYEQYF; CDR3 DNA: TGTGCCAGCAGTTTATGGCAGCAGGTCGCCTACGAGCAGTACTTC
V gene: TRBV11-3; clone size: .; D gene: TRBD2; J gene: TRBJ2-1; CDR3 protein: CASSLSAGGNNEQFF; CDR3 DNA: TGTGCCAGCAGTCTCTCGGCGGGAGGTAACAATGAGCAGTTCTTC
V gene: TRBV5-4; clone size: .; D gene: TRBD2; J gene: TRBJ2-1; CDR3 protein: CASSTGLAGLYNEQFF; CDR3 DNA: TGTGCCAGCAGCACGGGACTAGCGGGACTGTACAATGAGCAGTTCTTC
V gene: TRBV9; clone size: .; D gene: TRBD1; J gene: TRBJ2-1; CDR3 protein: CASSFSSGTGYYNEQFF; CDR3 DNA: TGTGCCAGCAGCTTCAGTTCCGGGACAGGGTACTACAATGAGCAGTTCTTC
V gene: TRBV9; clone size: .; D gene: TRBD2; J gene: TRBJ2-7; CDR3 protein: CASSLSGRENEQYF; CDR3 DNA: TGTGCCAGCAGCCTAAGCGGGAGGGAGAACGAGCAGTACTTC
V gene: TRBV10-3; clone size: .; D gene: TRBD1; J gene: TRBJ1-3; CDR3 protein: CAISGQDVRNTIYF; CDR3 DNA: TGTGCCATCAGCGGACAGGATGTGCGAAACACCATATATTTT
V gene: TRBV11-2; clone size: .; D gene: .; J gene: TRBJ2-1; CDR3 protein: CASSLALGAEQFF; CDR3 DNA: TGTGCCAGCAGCTTAGCTCTCGGGGCTGAGCAGTTCTTC
V gene: TRBV28; clone size: .; D gene: TRBD2; J gene: TRBJ2-7; CDR3 protein: CASSFVGTSGSYEQYF; CDR3 DNA: TGTGCCAGCAGTTTCGTCGGTACTAGCGGCTCCTACGAGCAGTACTTC
V gene: TRBV7-9; clone size: .; D gene: .; J gene: TRBJ2-1; CDR3 protein: CASSLTVGSATTRKNEQFF; CDR3 DNA: TGTGCCAGCAGCTTAACGGTGGGGAGCGCGACCACCCGGAAAAATGAGCAGTTCTTC
V gene: TRBV18; clone size: .; D gene: TRBD1; J gene: TRBJ2-7; CDR3 protein: CASSPDRENEQYF; CDR3 DNA: TGTGCCAGCTCACCCGACAGGGAGAACGAGCAGTACTTC
V gene: TRBV9; clone size: .; D gene: TRBD2; J gene: TRBJ2-1; CDR3 protein: CASSARLGEGLLQFF; CDR3 DNA: TGTGCCAGCAGCGCCCGCCTGGGGGAGGGCCTGTTGCAGTTCTTC
V gene: TRBV30; clone size: .; D gene: .; J gene: TRBJ2-1; CDR3 protein: CAWSAVSSYNEQFF; CDR3 DNA: TGTGCCTGGAGTGCGGTCAGCTCCTACAATGAGCAGTTCTTC
V gene: TRBV6-5; clone size: .; D gene: TRBD1; J gene: TRBJ2-7; CDR3 protein: CASRLTGGGGYEQYF; CDR3 DNA: TGTGCCAGCAGGCTAACAGGGGGTGGTGGCTACGAGCAGTACTTC
V gene: TRBV28; clone size: .; D gene: TRBD2; J gene: TRBJ2-1; CDR3 protein: CASRQTRLATYNEQFF; CDR3 DNA: TGTGCCAGCAGACAAACGCGACTAGCGACATACAATGAGCAGTTCTTC
V gene: TRBV29-1; clone size: .; D gene: TRBD2; J gene: TRBJ2-1; CDR3 protein: CSAVAGASYNEQFF; CDR3 DNA: TGCAGCGCAGTAGCGGGAGCCTCCTACAATGAGCAGTTCTTC
V gene: TRBV5-4; clone size: .; D gene: TRBD1; J gene: TRBJ1-2; CDR3 protein: CASSTPTGGFNYGYTF; CDR3 DNA: TGTGCCAGCAGCACCCCGACAGGGGGCTTTAACTATGGCTACACCTTC